The rows below give T cell receptor beta chains drawn from one sample of a study of early T cells in non-severe SARS-CoV-2 infection. MiXCR, applied by TCRdb to the 5' RACE reads, yields one record per CDR3 protein. The sample has around 80,000 distinct CDR3 sequences, around 13% seen once. The sample consisted of whole blood. The receptor set was obtained from an adult who was a healthcare worker with PCR-confirmed SARS-CoV-2 infection or an uninfected control (not recorded which). The CDR3 runs from the conserved cysteine through the conserved F or W. Each record gives: clone size, J gene, V gene, D gene, CDR3 DNA, CDR3 protein. A D gene is named only where the DNA matches it firmly. Clone size is not always given. Where it is, it says once, few, many or a class for expanded clones.

>few|TRBJ1-4|TRBV11-2|-
TGTGCCAGCAGCCGCGGAGACAGTCCTAATGAAAAACTGTTTTTT
CASSRGDSPNEKLFF
>-|TRBJ1-5|TRBV18|TRBD1
TGTGCCAGCTCACCACCGCGGACAGGGGACGGTCAGCCCCAGCATTTT
CASSPPRTGDGQPQHF
>few|TRBJ2-2|TRBV3-1|-
TGTGCCAGCAGCCAAGACGCGGGCAGACGCACCGGGGAGCTGTTTTTT
CASSQDAGRRTGELFF
>many|TRBJ2-7|TRBV11-1|-
TGTGCCAGCAGCTTAATCCGACACCACTACGAGCAGTACTTC
CASSLIRHHYEQYF
>-|TRBJ2-7|TRBV11-2|TRBD2
TGTGCCAGCAGCTTCCCCGGGACTAGGTACGAGCAGTACTTC
CASSFPGTRYEQYF
>-|TRBJ2-1|TRBV11-3|TRBD2
TGTGCCAGCAGCTTGGGGCTAGCGGGGGGGCCTAATAATGAGCAGTTCTTC
CASSLGLAGGPNNEQFF
>few|TRBJ2-1|TRBV11-2|TRBD2
TGTGCCAGCAGCACCGGGACTACCAATGAGCAGTTCTTC
CASSTGTTNEQFF
>-|TRBJ2-7|TRBV29-1|-
TGCAGCGTGGAAAGCGGAAAGCCCTACGAGCAGTACTTC
CSVESGKPYEQYF
>-|TRBJ1-2|TRBV28|TRBD1
TGTGCCAGCAGCCGTATAGGGGACAGCTATGGCTACACCTTC
CASSRIGDSYGYTF
>-|TRBJ1-6|TRBV6-5|-
TGTGCCACCGGACGGTGGGACAATTCACCCCTCCACTTT
CATGRWDNSPLHF
>-|TRBJ1-2|TRBV9|-
TGTGCCAGCAGCGTAGAGGGGCAGGGCGATGGCTACACCTTC
CASSVEGQGDGYTF
>few|TRBJ1-2|TRBV21-1|-
TGTGCCAGCAGCGTCCGCGTACAGGGGGCTGGCTATGGCTACACCTTC
CASSVRVQGAGYGYTF
>-|TRBJ1-1|TRBV10-3|-
TGTGCCACCAAACGAGCAGCTAACACTGAAGCTTTCTTT
CATKRAANTEAFF
>many|TRBJ2-5|TRBV7-9|-
TGTGCCAGCAGCGCCGGGATCCACCAAGAGACCCAGTACTTC
CASSAGIHQETQYF
>many|TRBJ2-7|TRBV20-1|TRBD2
TGCAGTGCTAGAGTGGGGGGACTAGGCGAGCAGTACTTC
CSARVGGLGEQYF
>many|TRBJ2-3|TRBV5-1|-
TGCGCCAGCAGCTTGGACACTGGGGAGGATACGCAGTATTTT
CASSLDTGEDTQYF
>many|TRBJ2-6|TRBV12-3/TRBV12-4|-
TGTGCCAGCAGTTTATGGGGGGGCCGGTCTGGGGCCAACGTCCTGACTTTC
CASSLWGGRSGANVLTF
>many|TRBJ2-2|TRBV4-1|-
TGCGCCAGCAGCCTATACGGTCGGGAGCTGTTTTTT
CASSLYGRELFF
>-|TRBJ2-1|TRBV30|-
TGTGCCTGGAGAGGTGGTGAGCAGTTCTTC
CAWRGGEQFF
>few|TRBJ2-5|TRBV29-1|-
TGCAGCTCAAGACACTCCCGGGACGGGTACCAAGAGACCCAGTACTTC
CSSRHSRDGYQETQYF
>few|TRBJ1-2|TRBV7-9|TRBD1
TGTGCCAGCAGCCCTGACAGGGGGAGAAGTGGCTACACCTTC
CASSPDRGRSGYTF
>many|TRBJ2-4|TRBV5-1|TRBD2
TGCGCCAGCAGCCCCCTGGGAGGGGATGCCAAAAACATTCAGTACTTC
CASSPLGGDAKNIQYF
>few|TRBJ2-1|TRBV7-8|-
TGTGCCAGCAGCTTTTTCCCCCCCAATAGCCCCAATGAGCAGTTCTTC
CASSFFPPNSPNEQFF
>many|TRBJ2-3|TRBV7-8|-
TGTGCCAGCAGCTTAGGCCCTCCAGATACGCAGTATTTT
CASSLGPPDTQYF
>-|TRBJ2-2|TRBV6-5|-
TGTGCCAGCAAAAACGGGGGAACCGGGGAGCTGTTTTTT
CASKNGGTGELFF
>many|TRBJ1-1|TRBV12-3/TRBV12-4|-
TGTGCCAGCAGTCTCGCCGGGACGAAAGCTTTCTTT
CASSLAGTKAFF
>-|TRBJ1-4|TRBV25-1|TRBD1
TGTGCCAGCAACCCGACAGGGTATTATGAAAAACTGTTTTTT
CASNPTGYYEKLFF
>-|TRBJ2-2|TRBV7-3|-
TGTGCCAGCAGCTTCGGAGGGGCAAGCGGGGAGCTGTTTTTT
CASSFGGASGELFF
>few|TRBJ2-1|TRBV5-6|TRBD2
TGTGCCAGCAGCTTGTATTCAGCGGGAAGCCTCCAGGCCTACAATGAGCAGTTCTTC
CASSLYSAGSLQAYNEQFF
>once|TRBJ1-2|TRBV4-1|-
TGCGCCAGCACCCCGCTCCTAAACTATGGCTACACCTTC
CASTPLLNYGYTF
>-|TRBJ1-2|TRBV9|-
TGTGCCAGCAGCGTTGGTGTGGGGGGCGCGACTAACTATGGCTACACCTTC
CASSVGVGGATNYGYTF
>-|TRBJ2-5|TRBV5-5|TRBD2
TGTGCCAGCAGCTTCCTACTAGCGCAGGAGACCCAGTACTTC
CASSFLLAQETQYF
>many|TRBJ1-1|TRBV3-1|-
TGTGCCAGCAGCCAAGAGGGCCGGCTGAACACTGAAGCTTTCTTT
CASSQEGRLNTEAFF
>-|TRBJ2-6|TRBV6-2/TRBV6-3|-
TGTGCCAGCAGTTACGGGTCTGCCCCTCGGGCCAACGTCCTGACTTTC
CASSYGSAPRANVLTF
>-|TRBJ1-1|TRBV20-1|-
TGCAGTGCTAGAGATCGGCAGATAAACACTGAAGCTTTCTTT
CSARDRQINTEAFF
>-|TRBJ2-7|TRBV4-1|-
TGCGCCAGCAGCACCAGAGAGGCCAGCTCCTACGAGCAGTACTTC
CASSTREASSYEQYF
>-|TRBJ1-1|TRBV3-1|-
TGTGCCAGCACCGCCAGCACTGAAGCTTTCTTT
CASTASTEAFF
>few|TRBJ1-5|TRBV20-1|-
TGCAGTGCTAGAGATCAGCCGGGACCAGGAGAGCCCCAGCATTTT
CSARDQPGPGEPQHF
>few|TRBJ1-6|TRBV28|TRBD1
TGTGCCAGCAGGACAGGGGGCGGGCCACCCCTCCACTTT
CASRTGGGPPLHF
>-|TRBJ2-2|TRBV6-6|TRBD2
TGTGCCAGCAGGGGGATAGCGGGGGCCAACACCGGGGAGCTGTTTTTT
CASRGIAGANTGELFF
>-|TRBJ1-6|TRBV30|-
TGTGCCTGGAGTGTACGGCGCTTGACGATCCCACTCCACTTT
CAWSVRRLTIPLHF
>-|TRBJ2-7|TRBV20-1|-
TGCAGTGCTAGGCGACTAGTGGTCGAGCAGTACTTC
CSARRLVVEQYF
>-|TRBJ1-3|TRBV10-2|TRBD1
TGCGCCAGCAGGACAGGGGAACAACGTGGAAACACCATATATTTT
CASRTGEQRGNTIYF
>few|TRBJ1-6|TRBV25-1|-
TGTGCCAGCAGTCCCTCCCCCGGGATCTCCTATAATTCACCCCTCCACTTT
CASSPSPGISYNSPLHF
>many|TRBJ1-2|TRBV28|TRBD1
TGTGCCAGCAGTTGGACAGGGGAGGGCTACACCTTC
CASSWTGEGYTF